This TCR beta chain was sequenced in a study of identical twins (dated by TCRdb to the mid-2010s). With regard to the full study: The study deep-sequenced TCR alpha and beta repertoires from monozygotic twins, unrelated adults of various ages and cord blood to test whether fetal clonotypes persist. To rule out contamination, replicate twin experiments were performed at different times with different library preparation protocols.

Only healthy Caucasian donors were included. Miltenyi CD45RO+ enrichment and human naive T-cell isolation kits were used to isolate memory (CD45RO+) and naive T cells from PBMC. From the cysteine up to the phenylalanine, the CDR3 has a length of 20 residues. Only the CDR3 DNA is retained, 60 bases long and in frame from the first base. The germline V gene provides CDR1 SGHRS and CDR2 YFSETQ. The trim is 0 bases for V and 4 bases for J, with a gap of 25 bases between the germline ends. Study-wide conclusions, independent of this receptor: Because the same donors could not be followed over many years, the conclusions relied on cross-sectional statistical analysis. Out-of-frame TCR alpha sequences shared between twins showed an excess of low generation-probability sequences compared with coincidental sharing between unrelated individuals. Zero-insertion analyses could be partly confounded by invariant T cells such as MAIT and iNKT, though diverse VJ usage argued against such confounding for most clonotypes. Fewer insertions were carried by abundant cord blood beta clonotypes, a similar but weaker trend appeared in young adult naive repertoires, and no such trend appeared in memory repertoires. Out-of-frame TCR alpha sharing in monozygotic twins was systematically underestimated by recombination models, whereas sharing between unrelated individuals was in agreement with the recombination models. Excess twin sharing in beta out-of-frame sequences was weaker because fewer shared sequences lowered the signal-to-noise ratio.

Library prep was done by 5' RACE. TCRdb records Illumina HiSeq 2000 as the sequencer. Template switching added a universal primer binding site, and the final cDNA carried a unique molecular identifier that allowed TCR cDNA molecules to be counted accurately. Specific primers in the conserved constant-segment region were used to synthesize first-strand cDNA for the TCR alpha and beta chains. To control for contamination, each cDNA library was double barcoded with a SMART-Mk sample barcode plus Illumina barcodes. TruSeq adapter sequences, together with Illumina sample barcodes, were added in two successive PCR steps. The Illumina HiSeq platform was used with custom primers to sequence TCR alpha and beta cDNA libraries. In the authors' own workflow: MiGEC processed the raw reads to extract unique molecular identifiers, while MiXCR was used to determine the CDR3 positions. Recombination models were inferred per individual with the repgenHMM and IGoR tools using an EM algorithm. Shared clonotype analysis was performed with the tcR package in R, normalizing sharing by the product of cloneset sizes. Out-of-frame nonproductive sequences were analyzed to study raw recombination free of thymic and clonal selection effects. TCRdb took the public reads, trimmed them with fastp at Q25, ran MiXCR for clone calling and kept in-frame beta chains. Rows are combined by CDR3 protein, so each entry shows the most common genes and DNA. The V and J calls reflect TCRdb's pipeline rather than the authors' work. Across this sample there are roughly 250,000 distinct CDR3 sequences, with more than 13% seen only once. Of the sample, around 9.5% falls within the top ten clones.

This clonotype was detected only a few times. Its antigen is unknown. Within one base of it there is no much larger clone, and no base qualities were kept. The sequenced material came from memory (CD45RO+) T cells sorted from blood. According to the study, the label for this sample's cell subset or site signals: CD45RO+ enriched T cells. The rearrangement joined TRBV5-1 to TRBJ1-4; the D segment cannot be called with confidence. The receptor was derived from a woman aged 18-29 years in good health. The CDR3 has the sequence CASSLAPQRYTPQDNEKLFF. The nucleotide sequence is TGCGCCAGCAGCTTGGCGCCTCAGCGCTACACCCCTCAAGATAATGAAAAACTGTTTTTT.